One and the same sample provided the 32 T cell receptor beta chains below, sequenced in a study of control samples from healthy donors and cancer patients. The repertoire was sequenced with immunoSEQ multiplex PCR; TCRdb's copy has only in-frame clones and lacks some. The table lists 140,000 to 150,000 clones, under 95% of them singletons. The sequenced sample consisted of blood. The receptor source for this set is a man between 18 and 35 years old in good health.

The count of this clone is one. J is TRBJ1-1 and V is TRBV3-1 (or the pseudogene TRBV3-2); no firm D call. V was clipped by 4 bases and J by 1 base, with 10 bases between them. Germline V gene lookup returns CDR1 LGHDT and CDR2 YNNKEL (reference sequence). The CDR3 is 14 residues long. In DNA form, the CDR3 reads TGTGCCAGCAGCCCTGGAACGGAGAACACTGAAGCTTTCTTT. Residues: CASSPGTENTEAFF.

In nucleotides, the CDR3 is TGTGCCAGTAGTCGGACCCAGGACCGGAGTCATCAGCCCCAGCATTTT. Translated: CASSRTQDRSHQPQHF. The chain combines TRBV19 with TRBJ1-5; D not resolved. The ends were cut back, 5 bases at V and 5 bases at J, with 19 bases in the middle. The CDR3 loop spans 16 amino acids. The germline gives CDR1 LNHDA, CDR2 SQIVND (reference sequence).

This chain links TRBV7-8 with TRBJ1-4; TRBD1 agrees at 8 bases. Germline V CDR1 and CDR2: SGHVS, FQNEAQ. This CDR3 is 14 amino acids long. With 5 bases clipped from V and 5 bases from J, the junction kept 4 bases outside the gene matches. CDR3 sequence reads: CASSNRDRNEKLFF. The CDR3 DNA follows: TGTGCCAGCAGCAACCGGGACAGGAATGAAAAACTGTTTTTT. Complete variable domain (other parts from reference TRBV7-8 and TRBJ1-4): GAGVSQSPRYKVAKRGQDVALRCDPISGHVSLFWYQQALGQGPEFLTYFQNEAQLDKSGLPSDRFFAERPEGSVSTLKIQRTQQEDSAVYLCASSNRDRNEKLFFGSGTQLSVL.

This clone has only one observation. J is TRBJ1-2 and V is TRBV10-3; 9 bases map to TRBD1. The trim removed 9 bases at V and 2 bases at J, leaving 4 bases unmatched. The CDR3 contains 13 residues. The germline V gene encodes CDR1 ENHRY and CDR2 SYGVKD. This CDR3 reads CAIGDRDNYGYTF. Written as DNA, the CDR3 is TGTGCCATAGGGGACAGGGACAACTATGGCTACACCTTC.

The count of this clone is one. The gene calls are TRBV9 and TRBJ2-1, with D unresolved. Trimming took off 4 bases at V and 10 bases at J, with 15 bases between the two ends. The germline V gene has CDR1 SGDLS and CDR2 YYNGEE. CDR3 length: 13 residues. CDR3 amino acids: CASSPGPPDEQFF. The CDR3, as DNA: TGTGCCAGCAGCCCCGGACCTCCCGACGAGCAGTTCTTC. Full variable domain (remainder filled in from reference TRBV9 and TRBJ2-1): DSGVTQTPKHLITATGQRVTLRCSPRSGDLSVYWYQQSLDQGLQFLIQYYNGEERAKGNILERFSAQQFPDLHSELNLSSLELGDSALYFCASSPGPPDEQFFGPGTRLTVL.

CDR3 region: CAINGGTYEQYF. The CDR3 DNA reads TGTGCCATCAACGGGGGCACCTACGAGCAGTACTTC. This rearrangement joins TRBV10-3 to TRBJ2-7; D is tentatively TRBD1 or TRBD2 (6 bases each). This CDR3 comprises 12 residues. Germline V CDR1 and CDR2: ENHRY, SYGVKD. The ends were cut back, 7 bases at V and 2 bases at J, with 9 bases in the middle.

V and J are TRBV5-6 and TRBJ2-6; D gene uncertain. Deletions cut 3 bases from V and 2 bases from J, with 6 bases between. CDR3 length: 14 residues. Per germline, CDR1 SGHDT and CDR2 YYEEEE. CDR3 coding DNA: TGTGCCAGCAGCTCGGACCCTGGGGCCAACGTCCTGACTTTC. Residues: CASSSDPGANVLTF.

The rearrangement uses TRBV5-1 and TRBJ1-4; maybe TRBD1 (5 bases). Trimming left V 4 bases short and J 7 bases short, with 20 bases between. Germline lookup yields CDR1 SGHRS and CDR2 YFSETQ. The CDR3 totals 16 residues. The CDR3 region has the DNA TGCGCCAGCAGCCCTTTTCCCGGGGGGGTAACTGAAAAACTGTTTTTT. This gives the protein CASSPFPGGVTEKLFF.

This clone was seen a handful of times. The rearrangement links TRBV28 to TRBJ1-2; no clear D gene. This CDR3 is built from 11 residues. V lost 10 bases, J lost 5 bases, and 11 bases lay in between. Germline CDR1 reads MDHEN; CDR2 reads SYDVKM. In nucleotides, the CDR3 is TGTGCCACCTACGCCGGGTATGGCTACACCTTC. This sequence encodes CATYAGYGYTF.

The J gene is TRBJ1-2, the V gene TRBV20-1; TRBD1 is a possible D gene (6 bases). In germline, CDR1 is DFQATT, CDR2 SNEGSKA (reference sequence). This CDR3 spans 11 amino acids. V lost 5 bases, J lost 6 bases, and 10 bases lay in between. The chain's CDR3 is CSAERTDGYTF. The CDR3 DNA is TGCAGTGCTGAAAGGACAGATGGCTACACCTTC.

The genes are TRBV6-5 and TRBJ2-5, with 11 nucleotides matching TRBD2. With V trimmed by 6 bases and J by 5 bases, 8 bases remained unmatched. Germline loops: CDR1 MNHEY, CDR2 SVGAGI. The CDR3 length is 15 residues. In DNA form, the CDR3 reads TGTGCCAGCAGATCGCTAGCGGGGGGCTGGGAGACCCAGTACTTC. Residues: CASRSLAGGWETQYF.

This clone was seen more than once but under ten times. This sequence joins TRBV13 and TRBJ1-6; TRBD1 might be the D (5 bases). V dropped 3 bases and J dropped 7 bases, with 10 bases sitting between them. Germline CDR1 PRHDT, CDR2 FYEKMQ (reference sequence). The CDR3 is 14 amino acids. The CDR3 DNA is TGTGCCAGCAGCTTCCGACAGAAGAATTCACCCCTCCACTTT. Encoded protein: CASSFRQKNSPLHF.

V is TRBV5-1 and J is TRBJ2-3, with 9 bases identical to TRBD1. CDR3 length equals 14 residues. V shed 8 bases and J 2 bases; nucleotides not matched to a gene: 6. In germline, CDR1 is SGHRS, CDR2 YFSETQ. The CDR3 protein is CASGQGFNTDTQYF. The DNA for the CDR3 is TGCGCCAGTGGACAGGGGTTTAACACAGATACGCAGTATTTT.

The chain combines TRBV6-5 with TRBJ2-7; TRBD2 agrees at 8 bases. The V and J ends lost 7 bases and 0 bases, in that order; junction bases with no gene match: 5. The CDR3 sequence is 14 residues long. Germline-derived CDR1 and CDR2 are MNHEY and SVGAGI. DNA for the CDR3: TGTGCCAGCACCACCGGGGGGGACTCCTACGAGCAGTACTTC. This codes for CASTTGGDSYEQYF.

This clone was recorded once. The chain uses TRBV18 and TRBJ1-5, with 7 bases lining up with TRBD1. The CDR3 loop spans 15 amino acids. V lost 4 bases and J lost 1; bases outside the gene matches: 4. Germline V gives CDR1 KGHSH, CDR2 LQKENI. CDR3 in amino acids: CASSRDSFSNQPQHF. CDR3 sequence (DNA): TGTGCCAGCTCACGGGACAGTTTCAGCAATCAGCCCCAGCATTTT.

The chain joins TRBV6-2 or TRBV6-3 to TRBJ2-1; D tentatively reads TRBD1 or TRBD2 (5 bases each). Trimming left V 4 bases short and J 0 bases short, with 13 bases between. The germline V gene encodes CDR1 MNHEY and CDR2 SVGEGT. There are 16 residues in the CDR3. DNA for the CDR3: TGTGCCAGCAGTTCGGGGCTCGGAAGCTCCTACAATGAGCAGTTCTTC. Protein sequence: CASSSGLGSSYNEQFF.

This rearrangement joins TRBV20-1 to TRBJ1-5; D remains ambiguous. The V end lost 3 bases, the J end lost 2 bases, and 14 bases lay between the germline ends. Germline V gene lookup returns CDR1 DFQATT and CDR2 SNEGSKA (reference sequence). The CDR3 has 15 residues. The CDR3 protein is CSASRSVPGNQPQHF. Written as DNA, the CDR3 is TGCAGTGCTAGTAGGTCAGTGCCTGGCAATCAGCCCCAGCATTTT.

The table lists this clone with a count of one. The V gene is TRBV9, the J gene TRBJ1-3, with a tentative D call TRBD1 (5 bases). V was cut by 6 bases and J by 4 bases, with 20 bases left in between. Germline loops: CDR1 SGDLS, CDR2 YYNGEE. This CDR3 spans 16 amino acids. This CDR3 reads CASTSGPRDSGNTIYF. As DNA, the CDR3 is TGTGCCAGCACCTCGGGACCGAGGGACTCCGGAAACACCATATATTTT.

The chain links TRBV25-1 to TRBJ1-1; TRBD1 matches 9 bases. V trimming: 6 bases; J trimming: 5 bases; junction bases outside the gene matches: 1. The germline gives CDR1 MGHDK, CDR2 SYGVNS. This CDR3 is 12 amino acids long. CDR3 sequence: CASRGQGTEAFF. The CDR3 DNA reads TGTGCCAGCAGGGGACAGGGAACTGAAGCTTTCTTT.

This clone was found once. This chain connects TRBV10-3 to TRBJ2-7; the D gene is possibly TRBD1 (5 bases). The length of the CDR3 is 15 residues. V was shortened by 3 bases and J by 2 bases, with 14 bases between the two germline ends. The germline CDR1 and CDR2 sequences are ENHRY and SYGVKD. The CDR3 region has the DNA TGTGCCATCAGTGATATAGAAACAGGTGCCTACGAGCAGTACTTC. This codes for CAISDIETGAYEQYF.

The chain couples TRBV7-2 to TRBJ2-5; a possible D gene is TRBD1 (5 bases). The germline V and J ends were trimmed by 1 base and 5 bases, with 8 bases remaining between them. The CDR3 runs 13 residues. Germline loops: CDR1 SGHTA, CDR2 FQGNSA. CDR3 loop: CASSLGGQETQYF. CDR3 DNA sequence: TGTGCCAGCAGCTTAGGGGGCCAGGAGACCCAGTACTTC.

Here the CDR3 DNA reads TGTGCCAGCAGTTTATCTGTGGGACAGGGTAATACGCAGTATTTT. Amino acid sequence: CASSLSVGQGNTQYF. V and J are TRBV27 and TRBJ2-3; TRBD1 aligns across 9 bases. J was trimmed by 7 bases and V by 0 bases; bases with no gene match: 5. The CDR3 runs 15 residues. The germline CDR1 and CDR2 sequences are MNHEY and SMNVEV (reference sequence).

A word on this clone: Germline and junction disagree at one end, which may indicate a read error. This sequence joins TRBV6-2 or TRBV6-3 and TRBJ2-1, with 9 positions matching TRBD2. The CDR3 has 15 amino acids. The germline CDR1 and CDR2 sequences are MNHEY and SVGEGT. CDR3: CASSYRVAGAATLVF. CDR3 DNA: TGTGCCAGCAGTTATCGGGTAGCGGGAGCAGCCACCCTAGTCTTC.

The chain uses TRBV29-1 and TRBJ2-3; D assignment may be TRBD1 or TRBD2 (6 bases each). CDR3 length: 15 residues. Trimming cost V 6 bases and J 4 bases, with 20 bases left between them. Per the germline V gene, CDR1 is SQVTM and CDR2 is ANQGSEA. In nucleotides, the CDR3 is TGCAGCGTCGAGGGGGGTCAAGGGGGTGCAGATACGCAGTATTTT. Translation: CSVEGGQGGADTQYF.

The chain combines TRBV19 with TRBJ2-3, with D possibly called TRBD1 or TRBD2 (5 bases each). CDR1 and CDR2 from the germline V gene are LNHDA and SQIVND (reference sequence). The CDR3 has 14 residues. Trimming removed 5 bases at V and 5 bases at J, with 14 bases between. As DNA, the CDR3 is TGTGCCAGTAGTGAAGGGACGGGTGAAGATACGCAGTATTTT. Amino acid sequence: CASSEGTGEDTQYF.

The rearrangement joins TRBV7-2 to TRBJ1-1; D gene ambiguous. Trimming stripped 3 bases from V and 2 bases from J, with 10 bases between. Germline CDR1 and CDR2: SGHTA and FQGNSA. The CDR3 covers 14 residues. CDR3 sequence: CASSFSPKNTEAFF. CDR3 bases: TGTGCCAGCAGCTTTTCCCCGAAAAACACTGAAGCTTTCTTT.

The rearrangement uses TRBV13 and TRBJ2-2; 7 bases match TRBD1. V was pared by 1 base and J by 4 bases, with 3 bases of the junction left unmatched. This CDR3 comprises 15 residues. Germline V gene sequence: CDR1 PRHDT, CDR2 FYEKMQ (reference sequence). Here the CDR3 DNA reads TGTGCCAGCAGCTTAGAGGGACAGAGCACCGGGGAGCTGTTTTTT. The encoded protein is CASSLEGQSTGELFF.

The rearrangement joins TRBV6-2 or TRBV6-3 to TRBJ2-1; 7 bases match TRBD2. Germline CDR1 MNHEY, CDR2 SVGEGT. The CDR3 length is 16 residues. V was clipped by 4 bases and J by 0 bases; unmatched bases: 6. Here the CDR3 reads CASSFSGFNSYNEQFF. The CDR3 nucleotides read TGTGCCAGCAGTTTTAGCGGGTTCAACTCCTACAATGAGCAGTTCTTC.

The chain joins TRBV5-4 to TRBJ2-2; 14 bases line up with TRBD2. CDR1 is SGHNT and CDR2 is YYREEE in the germline V gene (reference sequence). The CDR3 extends over 19 amino acids. J was trimmed by 5 bases and V by 0 bases; bases with no gene match: 9. CDR3 amino acids: CASSLGVGTSGRITGELFF. The CDR3 DNA follows: TGTGCCAGCAGCTTGGGGGTTGGGACTAGCGGGAGAATTACCGGGGAGCTGTTTTTT.

This chain joins TRBV3-1 (or the pseudogene TRBV3-2) and TRBJ2-7, with a possible D match to TRBD1 (5 bases). Germline CDR1 LGHDT, CDR2 YNNKEL (reference sequence). The CDR3 consists of 15 residues. Deletions cut 3 bases from V and 1 base from J, with 13 bases between. The CDR3 reads CASSQQGRMSYEQYF. CDR3 coding DNA: TGTGCCAGCAGCCAGCAGGGTAGGATGTCCTACGAGCAGTACTTC.

The chain combines TRBV7-2 with TRBJ1-5; the D gene is possibly TRBD1 (5 bases). Germline lookup yields CDR1 SGHTA and CDR2 FQGNSA. Trimming pared 5 bases from V and 4 bases from J, leaving 9 bases between. The CDR3 has 13 residues. The CDR3 DNA reads TGTGCCAGCAGCCCCGGGGGAAATCAGCCCCAGCATTTT. This translates into CASSPGGNQPQHF.

The chain uses TRBV6-4 and TRBJ2-6; no firm D call. The CDR3 extends over 16 amino acids. The germline V gene encodes CDR1 MRHNA and CDR2 SNTAGT. Between the trimmed V and J ends, which lost 6 bases and 4 bases, there was a span of 16 bases. The CDR3 loop reads CASSLGGSPGANVLTF. As DNA, the CDR3 is TGTGCCAGCAGCCTGGGTGGGTCCCCAGGGGCCAACGTCCTGACTTTC.